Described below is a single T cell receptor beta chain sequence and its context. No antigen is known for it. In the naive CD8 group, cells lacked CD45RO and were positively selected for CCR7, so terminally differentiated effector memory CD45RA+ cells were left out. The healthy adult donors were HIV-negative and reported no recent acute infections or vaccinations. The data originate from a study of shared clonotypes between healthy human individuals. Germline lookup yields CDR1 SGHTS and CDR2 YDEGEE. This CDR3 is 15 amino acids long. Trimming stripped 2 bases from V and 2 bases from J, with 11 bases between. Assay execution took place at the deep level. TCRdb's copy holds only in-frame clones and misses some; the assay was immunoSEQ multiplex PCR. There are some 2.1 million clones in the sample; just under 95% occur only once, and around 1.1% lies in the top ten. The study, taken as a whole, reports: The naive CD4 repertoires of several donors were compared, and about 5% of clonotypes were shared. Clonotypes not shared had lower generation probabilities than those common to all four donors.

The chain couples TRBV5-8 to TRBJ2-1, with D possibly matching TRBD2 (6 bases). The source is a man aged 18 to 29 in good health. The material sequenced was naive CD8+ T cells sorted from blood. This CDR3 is CASSFGLATYNEQFF. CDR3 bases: TGTGCCAGCAGCTTTGGGCTAGCGACCTACAATGAGCAGTTCTTC. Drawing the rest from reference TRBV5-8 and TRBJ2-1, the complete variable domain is EAGVTQSPTHLIKTRGQQATLRCSPISGHTSVYWYQQALGLGLQFLLWYDEGEERNRGNFPPRFSGRQFPNYSSELNVNALELEDSALYLCASSFGLATYNEQFFGPGTRLTVL.